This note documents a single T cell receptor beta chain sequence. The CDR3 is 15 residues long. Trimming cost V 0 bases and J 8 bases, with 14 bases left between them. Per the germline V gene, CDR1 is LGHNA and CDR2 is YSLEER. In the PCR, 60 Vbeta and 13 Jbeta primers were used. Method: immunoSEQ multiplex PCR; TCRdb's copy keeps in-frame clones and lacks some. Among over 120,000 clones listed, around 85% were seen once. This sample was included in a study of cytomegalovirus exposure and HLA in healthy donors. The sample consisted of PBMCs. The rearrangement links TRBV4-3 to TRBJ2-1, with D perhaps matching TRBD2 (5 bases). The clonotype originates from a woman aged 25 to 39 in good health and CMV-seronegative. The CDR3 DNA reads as TGCGCCAGCAGCCAAGATCCTAGCCCAATCGATGAGCAGTTCTTC. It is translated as CASSQDPSPIDEQFF.